The entry below describes one T cell receptor beta chain. This sample was taken from a study of blood T cell repertoires in COVID-19. Overall study context: Sites in the United States, Italy and Spain provided acute and convalescent COVID-19 samples. Nucleic acid was either cDNA or gDNA, and it came from T cells, B-cell-depleted T cells, or PBMCs.

Germline CDR1 reads MNHEY; CDR2 reads SVGAGI. CDR3 size: 15 residues. Trimming left V 9 bases short and J 1 base short, with 18 bases between. Authors' analysis steps: Researchers report that nucleated cell counts were estimated from reference gene primer amplification. TCRdb's copy holds only in-frame clones and misses some; the assay was immunoSEQ multiplex PCR. The V and J calls and clone size are taken from that table; D and trimming were inferred from the DNA. Among over 50,000 clones, roughly 89% were seen once, and the ten largest hold roughly 2.7%. This TCR was sampled from a man at least 80 years old with acute or convalescent COVID-19. The rearrangement links TRBV6-5 to TRBJ1-1; no firm D call. Sequenced input: peripheral blood. The CDR3 nucleotides read TGTGCCAGTTATCTGTCGGCGGGCCGGAACACTGAAGCTTTCTTT. Protein product: CASYLSAGRNTEAFF.